The T cell receptor (beta chain) described here comes from a study of T cell responses to AZD1222 COVID-19 vaccine. Study results and caveats: Most donors were white British, females outnumbered males, and clonal diversity was possibly underestimated. Seropositivity was recorded at baseline in only a handful of AZD1222 recipients.

The CDR3 consists of 15 residues. The V gene's germline CDR1 is LGHNT and CDR2 FRNRAP. Trimming cost V 7 bases and J 8 bases; bases outside gene matches: 8. Clones were sequenced by immunoSEQ multiplex PCR, and TCRdb holds only the in-frame ones, with some missing. The sample records some 130,000 clones, nearly 90% being singletons. This clone was seen only a few times. Its antigen is as yet unknown. The TCR sequence derives from an adult who received the AZD1222 COVID-19 vaccine. The V gene is TRBV12-5, the J gene TRBJ2-1; 13 positions match TRBD2. Sequencing used peripheral blood, obtained 28 days after the second AZD1222 dose. The CDR3 DNA reads TGTGCTAGTGCCCCGGGACTAGCGGGAACCGATGAGCAGTTCTTC. Translated: CASAPGLAGTDEQFF.